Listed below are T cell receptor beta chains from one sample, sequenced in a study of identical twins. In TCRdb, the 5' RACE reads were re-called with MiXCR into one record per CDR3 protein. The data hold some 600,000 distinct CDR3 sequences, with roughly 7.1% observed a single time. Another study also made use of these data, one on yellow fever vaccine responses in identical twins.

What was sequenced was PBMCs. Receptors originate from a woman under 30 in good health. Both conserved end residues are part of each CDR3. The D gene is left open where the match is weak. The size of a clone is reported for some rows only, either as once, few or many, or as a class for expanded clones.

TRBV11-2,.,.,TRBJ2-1,TGTGCCAGCAGCTTAGAGTACCCGACTACCAATGAGCAGTTCTTC,CASSLEYPTTNEQFF
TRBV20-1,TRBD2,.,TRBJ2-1,TGCAGTGCTAGAGATTTAGTTAGCGGGAAGTACAATGAGCAGTTCTTC,CSARDLVSGKYNEQFF
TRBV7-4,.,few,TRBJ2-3,TGTGCCAGCAGCCCAGACGGCAGGTTTGGAGATACGCAGTATTTT,CASSPDGRFGDTQYF
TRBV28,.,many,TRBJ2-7,TGTGCCAGCAGTTTACCGCGAGGGAGTAGGTACGAGCAGTACTTC,CASSLPRGSRYEQYF
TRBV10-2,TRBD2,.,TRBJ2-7,TGCGCCAGCAGTGGTTCGGGGCTAGCGGGATCCTACGAGCAGTACTTC,CASSGSGLAGSYEQYF
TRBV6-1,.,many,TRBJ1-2,TGTGCCAGCAGACCTGTCGACAGTCCCCCCTCGAGGGGCTACACCTTC,CASRPVDSPPSRGYTF
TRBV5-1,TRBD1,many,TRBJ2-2,TGCGCCAGCAGCCAGGGACAGGGTACGACCGGGGAGCTGTTTTTT,CASSQGQGTTGELFF
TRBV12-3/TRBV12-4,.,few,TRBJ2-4,TGTGCCAGCAACCAGGACGGAAACATTCAGTACTTC,CASNQDGNIQYF
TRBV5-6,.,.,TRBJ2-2,TGTGCCAGCAGTTCGCTGGGGACGAACACCGGGGAGCTGTTTTTT,CASSSLGTNTGELFF
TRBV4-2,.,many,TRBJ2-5,TGTGCCAGCAGCCAAGAGAAACTAGGGGCGGAGACCCAGTACTTC,CASSQEKLGAETQYF
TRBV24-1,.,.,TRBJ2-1,TGTGCCACCAGTGATTATGCCGGATACAATGAGCAGTTCTTC,CATSDYAGYNEQFF
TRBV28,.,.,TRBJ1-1,TGTGCCAGCACCTCGAATTGGTCAGGGTACGCTGAAGCTTTCTTT,CASTSNWSGYAEAFF
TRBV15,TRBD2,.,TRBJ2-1,TGTGCCACCAGCAGATCAACCCAGCGGGGGCCTTACAATGAGCAGTTCTTC,CATSRSTQRGPYNEQFF
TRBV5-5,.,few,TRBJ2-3,TGTGCCAGCAGCTTGTACCATACCACAGATACGCAGTATTTT,CASSLYHTTDTQYF
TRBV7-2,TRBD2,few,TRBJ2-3,TGTGCCAGCAGCTTACTGGCGGGGGGCTTTATTTATACGCAGTATTTT,CASSLLAGGFIYTQYF
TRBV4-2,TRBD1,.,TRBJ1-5,TGTGCCAGCAGCCGAGGCGGGACAGGGGGCTATAGCAATCAGCCCCAGCATTTT,CASSRGGTGGYSNQPQHF
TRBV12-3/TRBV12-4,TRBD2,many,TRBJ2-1,TGTGCCAGCAGTTTGGCTCTAGCGGGAGTTAGAAATGAGCAGTTCTTC,CASSLALAGVRNEQFF
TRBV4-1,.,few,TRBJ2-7,TGCGCCAGCAGCCAAGAAGGTTCGGCTAGGGGCGAGCAGTACTTC,CASSQEGSARGEQYF
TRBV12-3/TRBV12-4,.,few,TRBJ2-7,TGTGCCAGCACCCTTGGGGGTTCCTACGAGCAGTACTTC,CASTLGGSYEQYF
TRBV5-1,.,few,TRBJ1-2,TGCGCCAGCAGCTTAGACTACAGAGATGGCTACACCTTC,CASSLDYRDGYTF
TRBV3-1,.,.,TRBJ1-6,TGTGCCAGCAGCCAAGATATACGGGGGCGGTCATCCTTTTCACCCCTCCACTTT,CASSQDIRGRSSFSPLHF
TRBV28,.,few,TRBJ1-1,TGTGCCAGTGACCTGGGGGAAGCTACTGAAGCTTTCTTT,CASDLGEATEAFF
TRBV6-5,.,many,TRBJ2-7,TGTGCCAGCTGGGGCCACACCTACGAGCAGTACTTC,CASWGHTYEQYF
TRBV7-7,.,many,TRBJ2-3,TGTGCCAGCAGCTTAGGGGGCGGGACACCCACAGATACGCAGTATTTT,CASSLGGGTPTDTQYF
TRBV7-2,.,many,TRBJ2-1,TGTGCCAGCAGCGTCGCTAGTGGGGCCGGCAATGAGCAGTTCTTC,CASSVASGAGNEQFF
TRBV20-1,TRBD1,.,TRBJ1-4,TGCAGTGCTCCTCTCCGGACAGGGAATGAAAAACTGTTTTTT,CSAPLRTGNEKLFF
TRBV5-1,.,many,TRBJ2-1,TGCGCCAGCAGCTCTACCTTGACGGGAAATGAGCAGTTCTTC,CASSSTLTGNEQFF
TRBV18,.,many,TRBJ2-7,TGTGCCAGCTCACCGGGACCCAACTACGAGCAGTACTTC,CASSPGPNYEQYF
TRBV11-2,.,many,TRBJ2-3,TGTGCCAGCAGCTATGGACAGACAGATACGCAGTATTTT,CASSYGQTDTQYF
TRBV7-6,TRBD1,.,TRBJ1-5,TGTGCCAGCAGCCCTGACAGGGGCCGCCGGGGCAATCAGCCCCAGCATTTT,CASSPDRGRRGNQPQHF
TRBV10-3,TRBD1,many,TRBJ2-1,TGTGCCATCAGTGAAAAGCAGGGACAGGGGCTCAATGAGCAGTTCTTC,CAISEKQGQGLNEQFF
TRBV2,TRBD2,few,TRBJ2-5,TGTGCCAGCAAAACTACTAGCGGGGGAGAGACCCAGTACTTC,CASKTTSGGETQYF
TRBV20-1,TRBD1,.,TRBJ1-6,TGCAGTGCTTCCGATACAGGGGGTTTTGATTCACCCCTCCACTTT,CSASDTGGFDSPLHF
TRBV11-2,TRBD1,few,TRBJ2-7,TGTGCCAGCAGCTTGTCGACAGGGTCCTACGAGCAGTACTTC,CASSLSTGSYEQYF
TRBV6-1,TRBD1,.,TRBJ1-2,TGTGCCAGCAGTCAGACAGGGCTATTGGGTTATGGCTACACCTTC,CASSQTGLLGYGYTF
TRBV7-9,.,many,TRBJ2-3,TGTGCCAGCGGCTTCGGGACAACTTCAGATACGCAGTATTTT,CASGFGTTSDTQYF
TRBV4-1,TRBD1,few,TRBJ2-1,TGCGCCAGCAGCCAAGAACTTCAGGGGGCAGACAATGAGCAGTTCTTC,CASSQELQGADNEQFF